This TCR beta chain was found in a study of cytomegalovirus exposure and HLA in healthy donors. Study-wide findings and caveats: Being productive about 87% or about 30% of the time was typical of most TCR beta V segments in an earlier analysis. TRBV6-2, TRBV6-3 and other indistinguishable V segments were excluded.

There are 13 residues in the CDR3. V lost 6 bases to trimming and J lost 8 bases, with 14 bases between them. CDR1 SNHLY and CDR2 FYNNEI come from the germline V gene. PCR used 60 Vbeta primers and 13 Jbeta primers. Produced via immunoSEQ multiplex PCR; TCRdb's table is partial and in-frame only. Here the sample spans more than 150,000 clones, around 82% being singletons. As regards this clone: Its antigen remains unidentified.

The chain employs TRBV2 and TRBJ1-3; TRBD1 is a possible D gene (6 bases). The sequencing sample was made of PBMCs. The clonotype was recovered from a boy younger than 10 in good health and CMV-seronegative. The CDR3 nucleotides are TGTGCCAGCAGAAACAGGGTTCGGGACACCATATATTTT. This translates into CASRNRVRDTIYF.